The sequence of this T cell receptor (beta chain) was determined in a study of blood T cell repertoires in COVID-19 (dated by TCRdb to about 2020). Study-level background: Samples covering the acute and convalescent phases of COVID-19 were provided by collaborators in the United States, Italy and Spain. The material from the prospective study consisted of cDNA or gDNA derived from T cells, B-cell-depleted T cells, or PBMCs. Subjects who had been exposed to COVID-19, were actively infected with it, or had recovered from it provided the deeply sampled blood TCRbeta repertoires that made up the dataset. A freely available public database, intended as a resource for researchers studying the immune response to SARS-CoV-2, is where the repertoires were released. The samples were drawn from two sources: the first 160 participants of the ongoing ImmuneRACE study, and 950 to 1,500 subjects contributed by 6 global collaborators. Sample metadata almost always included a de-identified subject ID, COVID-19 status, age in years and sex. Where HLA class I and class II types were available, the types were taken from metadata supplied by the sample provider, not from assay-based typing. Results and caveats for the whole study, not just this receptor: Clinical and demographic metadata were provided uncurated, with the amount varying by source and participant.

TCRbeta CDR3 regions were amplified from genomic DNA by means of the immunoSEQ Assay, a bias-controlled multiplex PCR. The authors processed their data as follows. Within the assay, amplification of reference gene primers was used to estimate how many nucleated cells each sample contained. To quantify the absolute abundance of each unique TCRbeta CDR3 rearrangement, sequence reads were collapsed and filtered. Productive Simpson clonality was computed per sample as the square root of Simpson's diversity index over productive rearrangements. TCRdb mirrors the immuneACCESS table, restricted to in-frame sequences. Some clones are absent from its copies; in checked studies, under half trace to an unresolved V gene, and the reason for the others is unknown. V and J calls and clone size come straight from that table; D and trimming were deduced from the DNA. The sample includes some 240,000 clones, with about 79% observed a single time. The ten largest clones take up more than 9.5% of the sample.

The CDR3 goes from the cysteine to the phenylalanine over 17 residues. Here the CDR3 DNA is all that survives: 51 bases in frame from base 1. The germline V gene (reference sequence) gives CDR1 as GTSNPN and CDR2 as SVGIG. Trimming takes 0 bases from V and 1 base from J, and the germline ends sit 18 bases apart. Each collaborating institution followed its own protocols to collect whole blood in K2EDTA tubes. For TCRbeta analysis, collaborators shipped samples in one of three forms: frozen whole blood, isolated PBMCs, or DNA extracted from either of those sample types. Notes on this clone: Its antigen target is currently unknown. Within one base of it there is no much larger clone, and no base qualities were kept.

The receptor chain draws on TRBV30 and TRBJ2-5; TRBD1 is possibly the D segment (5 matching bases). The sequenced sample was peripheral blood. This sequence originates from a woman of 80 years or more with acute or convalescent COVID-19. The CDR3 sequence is CAWSVRVGAILQETQYF. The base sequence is TGTGCCTGGAGTGTACGAGTAGGGGCGATACTCCAAGAGACCCAGTACTTC. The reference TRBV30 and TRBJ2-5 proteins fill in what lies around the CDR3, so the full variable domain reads SQTIHQWPATLVQPVGSPLSLECTVEGTSNPNLYWYRQAAGRGLQLLFYSVGIGQISSEVPQNLSASRPQDRQFILSSKKLLLSDSGFYLCAWSVRVGAILQETQYFGPGTRLLVL.